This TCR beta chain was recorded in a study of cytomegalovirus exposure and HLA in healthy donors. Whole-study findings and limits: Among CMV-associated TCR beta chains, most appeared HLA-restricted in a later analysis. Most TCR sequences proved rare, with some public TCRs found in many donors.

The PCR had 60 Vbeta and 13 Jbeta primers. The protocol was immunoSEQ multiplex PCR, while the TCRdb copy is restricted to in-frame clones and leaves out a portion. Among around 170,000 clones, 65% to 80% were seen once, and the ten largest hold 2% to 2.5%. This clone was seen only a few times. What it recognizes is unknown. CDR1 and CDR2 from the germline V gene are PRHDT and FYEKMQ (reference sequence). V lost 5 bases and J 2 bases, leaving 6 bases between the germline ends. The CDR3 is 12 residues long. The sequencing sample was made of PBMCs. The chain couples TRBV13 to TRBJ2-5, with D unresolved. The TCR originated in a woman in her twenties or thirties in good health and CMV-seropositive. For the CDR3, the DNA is TGTGCCAGCAGCAGCTCTCAAGAGACCCAGTACTTC. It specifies CASSSSQETQYF.